Below, 14 T cell receptor beta chains from the same sample are listed, as sequenced in a study of T cells in localized non-small cell lung cancer. Here immunoSEQ multiplex PCR was the method, and the copy in TCRdb shows in-frame clones only, minus some. The repertoire holds approximately 54,000 clones, with approximately 82% as singletons. Sequenced material: peripheral blood, taken before any cancer treatment. Every receptor here comes from a female donor over 55 with stage II squamous cell lung carcinoma.

The chain links TRBV19 to TRBJ2-1, with TRBD2 matching 9 bases. CDR3 length: 15 amino acids. Germline CDR1 is LNHDA and CDR2 is SQIVND (reference sequence). The trim removed 7 bases at V and 5 bases at J, leaving 9 bases unmatched. The CDR3 DNA reads TGTGCCAGTACCATGGCGGGGGGGCCGAACAATGAGCAGTTCTTC. Residues: CASTMAGGPNNEQFF.

The chain has TRBV5-1 and TRBJ1-3; D possibly corresponds to TRBD1 (6 bases). Germline CDR1 reads SGHRS; CDR2 reads YFSETQ. The V gene lost 0 bases and the J gene lost 0 bases, with 10 bases spanning the gap. This CDR3 region has 16 residues. The CDR3 region has the DNA TGCGCCAGCAGCTTGGGAGACAGGAGCTCTGGAAACACCATATATTTT. Translation: CASSLGDRSSGNTIYF.

The rearrangement uses TRBV6-4 and TRBJ1-6; 8 positions agree with TRBD1. V lost 6 bases and J lost 7; bases outside the gene matches: 5. The germline gives CDR1 MRHNA, CDR2 SNTAGT. The CDR3 extends over 14 amino acids. CDR3 nucleotides: TGTGCCAGCAGCGAGAGGACAGGGAATTCACCCCTCCACTTT. This gives the protein CASSERTGNSPLHF.

The rearrangement uses TRBV14 and TRBJ2-7, with TRBD1 matching 9 bases. Germline loops: CDR1 SGHDN, CDR2 FVKESK. The V and J ends lost 4 bases and 2 bases, in that order; junction bases with no gene match: 6. This CDR3 has 15 amino acids. The CDR3 nucleotides are TGTGCCAGCAGCCTCCCGGGACAGGGAACCTACGAGCAGTACTTC. It specifies CASSLPGQGTYEQYF. Using reference TRBV14 and TRBJ2-7 for the parts outside the CDR3, the full variable domain is EAGVTQFPSHSVIEKGQTVTLRCDPISGHDNLYWYRRVMGKEIKFLLHFVKESKQDESGMPNNRFLAERTGGTYSTLKVQPAELEDSGVYFCASSLPGQGTYEQYFGPGTRLTVT.

This chain joins TRBV5-6 and TRBJ1-1; 9 bases line up with TRBD1. The CDR3 contains 12 residues. The ends lost 7 bases at V and 8 bases at J; junction bases unmatched: 6. CDR1 and CDR2 (germline): SGHDT, YYEEEE. The DNA for the CDR3 is TGTGCCAGCGCACAACAGGGGGCGGAAGCTTTCTTT. Protein sequence: CASAQQGAEAFF.

The chain employs TRBV4-3 and TRBJ2-2; D perhaps matches TRBD2 (5 bases). The CDR3 has 15 amino acids. Germline CDR1 LGHNA, CDR2 YSLEER. V was shortened by 0 bases and J by 3 bases, with 8 bases between the two germline ends. The CDR3 region is CASSQDRGYTGELFF. DNA for the CDR3: TGCGCCAGCAGCCAAGACCGAGGGTACACCGGGGAGCTGTTTTTT.

The rearrangement uses TRBV11-2 and TRBJ1-2, with a possible D match to TRBD1 (5 bases). Germline loops: CDR1 SGHAT, CDR2 FQNNGV. There are 14 residues in the CDR3. V was clipped by 5 bases and J by 2 bases, with 12 bases between them. CDR3 residues: CASSPGGGNYGYTF. The CDR3 bases are TGTGCCAGCAGCCCCGGTGGGGGGAACTATGGCTACACCTTC. The variable domain in full, completed from reference TRBV11-2 and TRBJ1-2, reads EAGVAQSPRYKIIEKRQSVAFWCNPISGHATLYWYQQILGQGPKLLIQFQNNGVVDDSQLPKDRFSAERLKGVDSTLKIQPAKLEDSAVYLCASSPGGGNYGYTFGSGTRLTVV.

The chain has TRBV6-1 and TRBJ1-4; 9 nucleotides line up with TRBD1. Germline V CDR1 and CDR2: MNHNS, SASEGT. After removal of 6 bases from V and 7 bases from J, the junction contained 3 bases not matched to a gene. The CDR3 loop spans 13 amino acids. The CDR3 DNA sequence: TGTGCCAGCAGACAGGGGGCTGGTGAAAAACTGTTTTTT. Encoded protein: CASRQGAGEKLFF.

This sequence joins TRBV29-1 and TRBJ2-1; 7 bases align to TRBD2. V was clipped by 5 bases and J by 0 bases; unmatched bases: 1. CDR3 length: 13 amino acids. CDR1 and CDR2 (germline): SQVTM, ANQGSEA. CDR3 sequence: CSVWGGSYNEQFF. CDR3 nucleotides: TGCAGCGTTTGGGGGGGCTCCTACAATGAGCAGTTCTTC.

This clone was recorded a few times. The V and J genes are TRBV5-1 and TRBJ2-2; 9 bases agree with TRBD2. Germline CDR1 is SGHRS and CDR2 is YFSETQ. This CDR3 has 19 residues. V was clipped by 0 bases and J by 4 bases; unmatched bases: 13. The CDR3 here is CASSLGGAGTSMVTGELFF. The CDR3 DNA is TGCGCCAGCAGCTTGGGAGGTGCCGGGACTAGCATGGTCACCGGGGAGCTGTTTTTT.

This chain links TRBV7-9 with TRBJ2-7, with unresolved D. Trimming removed 8 bases at V and 5 bases at J, with 13 bases between. There are 12 residues in the CDR3. Germline V gene data show CDR1 as SEHNR and CDR2 as FQNEAQ (reference sequence). The CDR3 sequence: CASQAYLDEQYF. CDR3 coding DNA: TGTGCCAGCCAGGCCTATCTAGACGAGCAGTACTTC.

The chain combines TRBV19 with TRBJ1-1; a possible D gene is TRBD1 (6 bases). V shed 5 bases and J shed 1 base, with 14 bases lying between them. The CDR3 spans 15 residues. CDR1 and CDR2 (germline): LNHDA, SQIVND (reference sequence). This CDR3 reads CASSPDRTRNTEAFF. CDR3 nucleotides: TGTGCCAGTAGTCCGGACAGAACTAGGAACACTGAAGCTTTCTTT.

The V gene is TRBV5-4, the J gene TRBJ1-2; D is perhaps TRBD1 (5 bases). V was cut by 1 base and J by 6 bases, with 10 bases left in between. Per the germline V gene, CDR1 is SGHNT and CDR2 is YYREEE (reference sequence). The length of the CDR3 is 13 residues. The CDR3 DNA is TGTGCCAGCAGCTTGACAGGAAGCCATGGCTACACCTTC. It encodes CASSLTGSHGYTF. Based on the CDR3 plus reference TRBV5-4 and TRBJ1-2, the full variable domain is ETGVTQSPTHLIKTRGQQVTLRCSSQSGHNTVSWYQQALGQGPQFIFQYYREEENGRGNFPPRFSGLQFPNYSSELNVNALELDDSALYLCASSLTGSHGYTFGSGTRLTVV.

The chain joins TRBV6-5 to TRBJ2-5; D possibly corresponds to TRBD2 (5 bases). V lost 4 bases, J lost 6 bases, and 12 bases lay in between. The V gene's germline CDR1 is MNHEY and CDR2 SVGAGI. This CDR3 is 13 amino acids long. The CDR3 sequence: CASSLARGQTQYF. The CDR3 DNA is TGTGCCAGCAGTTTAGCGAGAGGCCAGACCCAGTACTTC.